A selection of T cell receptor beta chains follows, all from one sample in a study of cytomegalovirus exposure and HLA in healthy donors. Assay: immunoSEQ multiplex PCR; the TCRdb copy retains only in-frame clones and omits some. Of about 120,000 clones in the sample, about 80% were seen once. What was sequenced was PBMCs. The receptors were gathered from a human donor in good health. The CDR3 runs from the conserved cysteine through the conserved F or W. A D gene is named only where the DNA matches it firmly. Some rows mark clone size as missing; the rest say once, few, many or name a class of expanded clone.

cdr3_nt	cdr3_aa	v_call	j_call	d_call	clone_size
TGCGCCAGCAGCTTACTAAGTCGCGACGAGCAGTACTTC	CASSLLSRDEQYF	TRBV5-1	TRBJ2-7	NA	NA
TGTGCCAGCAGCTTGTATTGGTGGGGCGCGTCGAACACTGAAGCTTTCTTT	CASSLYWWGASNTEAFF	TRBV5-6	TRBJ1-1	NA	few
TGTGCCAGTAGTGGCCAGACAGTTTACTATGGCTACACCTTC	CASSGQTVYYGYTF	TRBV19	TRBJ1-2	NA	NA
TGCAGCGCCGTGGGACTAGCGGGAGCCTACGAGCAGTACTTC	CSAVGLAGAYEQYF	TRBV29-1	TRBJ2-7	TRBD2	few
TGCGCCAGCAGCCGGACTCTCACAGATACGCAGTATTTT	CASSRTLTDTQYF	TRBV5-1	TRBJ2-3	NA	NA
TGTGCCAGCCAGGTGGGCGCAGATACGCAGTATTTT	CASQVGADTQYF	TRBV6-1	TRBJ2-3	NA	few
TGTGCCAGCACCCCTCCCTCGGGGGGGTTCACAGATACGCAGTATTTT	CASTPPSGGFTDTQYF	TRBV5-4	TRBJ2-3	TRBD2	NA
TGTGCCAGTAGTATTGGGAGGTTGGAGACCCAGTACTTC	CASSIGRLETQYF	TRBV19	TRBJ2-5	NA	NA
TGCGCCAGCAGCTTGGGTAACTCTGGAAACACCATATATTTT	CASSLGNSGNTIYF	TRBV5-1	TRBJ1-3	NA	NA
TGTGCCACCAGCAGATCATACCAGACAGGGAAGAATGAAAAACTGTTTTTT	CATSRSYQTGKNEKLFF	TRBV15	TRBJ1-4	TRBD1	NA
TGTGCCAGCAGCGTCGACAGGGGCAGCTACACCTTC	CASSVDRGSYTF	TRBV9	TRBJ1-2	TRBD1	NA
TGTGCCTGGAGTTTAGGTCGGGGGACAGCCAATGAAAAACTGTTTTTT	CAWSLGRGTANEKLFF	TRBV30	TRBJ1-4	TRBD1	NA
TGTGCCAGTAGTGGGGCTAGCGGCTCCTACGAGCAGTACTTC	CASSGASGSYEQYF	TRBV19	TRBJ2-7	TRBD2	NA
TGTGCCAGCAGCTACGCCCCGGGACTTTACACCGGGGAGCTGTTTTTT	CASSYAPGLYTGELFF	TRBV5-4	TRBJ2-2	NA	large
TGTGCCAGCAGGGTCGCTCGCGGGGGGGACAATCAGCCCCAGCATTTT	CASRVARGGDNQPQHF	TRBV2	TRBJ1-5	NA	NA
TGTGCCAGCAGCCCCCAGACCGACGGACTCGTGGGTGAGCAGTTCTTC	CASSPQTDGLVGEQFF	TRBV7-6	TRBJ2-1	NA	NA
TGTGCCAGCGGACAGGGCGGTGGCTACACCTTC	CASGQGGGYTF	TRBV6-5	TRBJ1-2	TRBD1	once
TGTGCCAGCAGCCAAGTTTTGGGGGGAGCTCAGGGACCCAACACTGAAGCTTTCTTT	CASSQVLGGAQGPNTEAFF	TRBV4-2	TRBJ1-1	NA	once
TGTGCCAGCGGGGCGAGGGGGCGCCTTAATTCACCCCTCCACTTT	CASGARGRLNSPLHF	TRBV6-5	TRBJ1-6	TRBD1	NA
TGTGCCAGTAGGCGCTCCGGACAGGGGGACGAGCAGTACTTC	CASRRSGQGDEQYF	TRBV19	TRBJ2-7	TRBD1	NA
TGTGCCAGCAGTTCAGGGTACTACGAGCAGTACTTC	CASSSGYYEQYF	TRBV28	TRBJ2-7	NA	NA
TGTGCCAGTAGTATGGACAAAGGTACGCAGTATTTT	CASSMDKGTQYF	TRBV19	TRBJ2-3	NA	NA
TGTGCCAGCAGTTTAGGCGCCCCGGGACAACGAAATTCACCCCTCCACTTT	CASSLGAPGQRNSPLHF	TRBV27	TRBJ1-6	NA	NA
TGTGCCAGCTCATCAGACAGGGCCGTCTATGGCTACACCTTC	CASSSDRAVYGYTF	TRBV18	TRBJ1-2	TRBD1	NA
TGTGCCAGCACCTCAACCGGACTAGCGGCCTCCTACGAGCAGTACTTC	CASTSTGLAASYEQYF	TRBV28	TRBJ2-7	TRBD2	NA
TGTGCCAGCAGCCTCCTTGGGGCAGGGGGCGGGACCGGGGAGCTGTTTTTT	CASSLLGAGGGTGELFF	TRBV5-5	TRBJ2-2	TRBD1	NA
TGTGCCAGCAGCCGCCTCCGACTAGCGGGGGTCAACTACAATGAGCAGTTCTTC	CASSRLRLAGVNYNEQFF	TRBV7-9	TRBJ2-1	TRBD2	NA
TGTGCCAGCAGTTTATGGGTCCCCGGGACAGGGGAAAATCAGCCCCAGCATTTT	CASSLWVPGTGENQPQHF	TRBV27	TRBJ1-5	TRBD1	NA
TGTGCCAGCAGCTTTGACAGAAGAGCTAACTATGGCTACACCTTC	CASSFDRRANYGYTF	TRBV7-2	TRBJ1-2	NA	NA
TGTGCCAGCAGCTTAGAGACTAGCGGGGGAAGAGAGACCCAGTACTTC	CASSLETSGGRETQYF	TRBV7-8	TRBJ2-5	TRBD2	NA
TGTGCCAGCAGCCGGACTAGCGGGAGCCCGACCAGGCCCTACGAGCAGTACTTC	CASSRTSGSPTRPYEQYF	TRBV5-4	TRBJ2-7	TRBD2	NA
TGTGCCAGCAGCTTGAGGACGCGGGGGTTGGCCTACAATGAGCAGTTCTTC	CASSLRTRGLAYNEQFF	TRBV7-9	TRBJ2-1	TRBD2	NA
TGTGCCAGCAGAGCTAGCGAGGTATATGAGCAGTTCTTC	CASRASEVYEQFF	TRBV2	TRBJ2-1	NA	NA
TGTGCCAGTTCGGACAGGGGGCAAGGGGGGTCCCAGCATTTT	CASSDRGQGGSQHF	TRBV19	TRBJ1-5	TRBD1	NA
TGTGCCAGCAGCCCCCGGGGGGTAGGAAAACTGTTTTTT	CASSPRGVGKLFF	TRBV11-2	TRBJ1-4	NA	NA
TGTGCCATCAGTGTCCGGGGGGTAGTCTCTGGAAACACCATATATTTT	CAISVRGVVSGNTIYF	TRBV10-3	TRBJ1-3	NA	NA
TGTGCCAGTGTAGGGGGGGCGAACACCGGGGAGCTGTTTTTT	CASVGGANTGELFF	TRBV6-5	TRBJ2-2	NA	NA